These 11 T cell receptor beta chains share one sample of origin, sequenced in a study of T cell responses to AZD1222 COVID-19 vaccine. Generated by immunoSEQ multiplex PCR, the TCRdb table keeps only in-frame clones and is missing some. The sample records around 150,000 clones, roughly 84% being singletons. The source material was peripheral blood, sampled on day 0 of AZD1222 vaccination. The receptors stem from an adult in good health.

The rearrangement uses TRBV28 and TRBJ1-5; maybe TRBD1 (6 bases). This CDR3 region has 16 residues. The germline CDR1 and CDR2 sequences are MDHEN and SYDVKM. V was trimmed by 4 bases and J by 2 bases, leaving 15 bases between them. The DNA for the CDR3 is TGTGCCAGCAGTTCCCTGACAGGCCGCGGCAATCAGCCCCAGCATTTT. It specifies CASSSLTGRGNQPQHF.

This clone came up once. This chain connects TRBV5-1 to TRBJ2-7; 7 bases match TRBD1. The CDR3 is made up of 16 amino acids. J was trimmed by 0 bases and V by 4 bases; bases with no gene match: 10. Germline CDR1 is SGHRS and CDR2 is YFSETQ. CDR3 amino acids: CASSTRVWDSSYEQYF. CDR3 DNA sequence: TGCGCCAGCAGCACTCGCGTGTGGGACAGCTCCTACGAGCAGTACTTC. Full variable domain (missing parts from reference TRBV5-1 and TRBJ2-7): KAGVTQTPRYLIKTRGQQVTLSCSPISGHRSVSWYQQTPGQGLQFLFEYFSETQRNKGNFPGRFSGRQFSNSRSEMNVSTLELGDSALYLCASSTRVWDSSYEQYFGPGTRLTVT.

This clone was found once. The chain recombines TRBV6-5 with TRBJ2-2; no firm D call. Trimming cost V 10 bases and J 2 bases, with 5 bases left between them. This CDR3 has 11 residues. Germline V gene lookup returns CDR1 MNHEY and CDR2 SVGAGI. The CDR3 reads CATINTGELFF. Here the CDR3 DNA reads TGTGCCACCATTAACACCGGGGAGCTGTTTTTT.

The V call is TRBV4-1, the J call TRBJ2-7, with 10 bases identical to TRBD1. This CDR3 spans 15 amino acids. Germline CDR1 MGHRA, CDR2 YSYEKL. V gave up 0 bases and J gave up 6 bases; unmatched junction bases: 5. Written as DNA, the CDR3 is TGCGCCAGCAGCCAAGAGGGGACAGGGGATCTCGAGCAGTACTTC. Protein sequence: CASSQEGTGDLEQYF.

This chain uses TRBV5-4 with TRBJ2-2; D is uncertain. The CDR3 extends over 15 amino acids. V was pared by 1 base and J by 2 bases, with 9 bases between. CDR1 is SGHNT and CDR2 is YYREEE in the germline V gene (reference sequence). The CDR3 DNA follows: TGTGCCAGCAGCTTGAATCCACTCAACACCGGGGAGCTGTTTTTT. It translates to CASSLNPLNTGELFF.

The chain couples TRBV28 to TRBJ1-1, with D unclear. This CDR3 has 10 amino acids. The V gene lost 7 bases and the J gene lost 8 bases, with 8 bases spanning the gap. Germline CDR1 MDHEN, CDR2 SYDVKM. CDR3 amino acids: CASMGREAFF. Here the CDR3 DNA reads TGTGCCAGCATGGGTAGGGAAGCTTTCTTT.

This clone was observed a single time. This chain uses TRBV9 with TRBJ1-1; 8 bases are a match to TRBD1. V shed 3 bases, J shed 1 base, and the junction held 5 bases outside the gene matches. The CDR3 consists of 15 residues. Looked up from germline, CDR1 is SGDLS and CDR2 is YYNGEE. The CDR3 DNA reads as TGTGCCAGCAGCGAGACAGGGGCCCAGAACACTGAAGCTTTCTTT. Its protein is CASSETGAQNTEAFF.

This clone was recorded only once. The chain is built from TRBV5-6 and TRBJ1-3, with D possibly matching TRBD1 (5 bases). CDR3 length equals 14 residues. Germline loops: CDR1 SGHDT, CDR2 YYEEEE. V was shortened by 3 bases and J by 0 bases, with 7 bases between the two germline ends. The CDR3 protein is CASSSGGSGNTIYF. The CDR3 region has the DNA TGTGCCAGCAGCTCCGGGGGCTCTGGAAACACCATATATTTT. Filled out from reference TRBV5-6 and TRBJ1-3, the complete variable domain reads DAGVTQSPTHLIKTRGQQVTLRCSPKSGHDTVSWYQQALGQGPQFIFQYYEEEERQRGNFPDRFSGHQFPNYSSELNVNALLLGDSALYLCASSSGGSGNTIYFGEGSWLTVV.

V is TRBV19 and J is TRBJ2-7; TRBD1 matches 10 bases. V was clipped by 1 base and J by 6 bases; unmatched bases: 6. This CDR3 is built from 15 residues. Looked up from germline, CDR1 is LNHDA and CDR2 is SQIVND (reference sequence). CDR3 in amino acids: CASSIGGTGVVEQYF. CDR3 DNA: TGTGCCAGTAGTATAGGAGGGACAGGGGTCGTCGAGCAGTACTTC.

The CDR3 is CASSLGQGTSYEQYF. The CDR3 DNA is TGTGCCAGCAGCTTAGGACAGGGGACATCTTACGAGCAGTACTTC. The rearrangement links TRBV5-4 to TRBJ2-7; TRBD1 matches 9 bases. CDR3 length equals 15 residues. CDR1 SGHNT and CDR2 YYREEE come from the germline V gene (reference sequence). V lost 2 bases and J lost 4; bases outside the gene matches: 7.

The rearrangement uses TRBV30 and TRBJ1-2; D call uncertain. V was shortened by 0 bases and J by 7 bases, with 15 bases between the two germline ends. This CDR3 region has 14 residues. The germline CDR1 and CDR2 sequences are GTSNPN and SVGIG (reference sequence). CDR3 DNA: TGTGCCTGGAGTGTAAAACGCATACGGGGTGGCTACACCTTC. It translates to CAWSVKRIRGGYTF.